This passage covers 29 T cell receptor beta chains from one sample sequenced in a study of cytotoxic CD8 clonotypes in ibrutinib-treated CLL. The protocol was immunoSEQ multiplex PCR, while the TCRdb copy is restricted to in-frame clones and leaves out a portion. The repertoire holds about 92,000 clones, around 77% seen once, with around 25% in the top ten. Sequenced here: PBMCs, sampled after 24 months of ibrutinib treatment. The receptors were gathered from a human donor with chronic lymphocytic leukemia.

The rearrangement joins TRBV18 to TRBJ2-5; D gene unclear. This CDR3 is 14 amino acids long. The V and J ends lost 2 bases and 2 bases respectively, with 9 bases between them. From germline, CDR1 is KGHSH and CDR2 LQKENI. The chain's CDR3 is CASSPSLQQETQYF. CDR3 sequence (DNA): TGTGCCAGCTCACCAAGTCTACAGCAAGAGACCCAGTACTTC.

The chain uses TRBV7-9 and TRBJ2-3, with 7 bases lining up with TRBD2. V trimming: 1 base; J trimming: 2 bases; junction bases outside the gene matches: 6. The CDR3 is made up of 16 amino acids. The V gene's germline CDR1 is SEHNR and CDR2 FQNEAQ (reference sequence). CDR3 protein: CASSLELAGFTDTQYF. CDR3 coding DNA: TGTGCCAGCAGCTTAGAGTTAGCGGGCTTCACAGATACGCAGTATTTT.

The V and J genes are TRBV28 and TRBJ1-4; no firm D call. Germline-derived CDR1 and CDR2 are MDHEN and SYDVKM. CDR3 length equals 15 residues. V lost 5 bases and J 4 bases, leaving 14 bases between the germline ends. The CDR3 DNA sequence: TGTGCCAGCAGTGCCCACGGTGTCGGTAATGAAAAACTGTTTTTT. Its translation: CASSAHGVGNEKLFF.

The rearrangement joins TRBV14 to TRBJ2-7; no definite D call. The CDR3 is 14 residues long. The ends were cut back, 0 bases at V and 3 bases at J, with 9 bases in the middle. Germline-derived CDR1 and CDR2 are SGHDN and FVKESK. The chain's CDR3 is CASSQDLGSYEQYF. The CDR3 DNA follows: TGTGCCAGCAGCCAAGATCTCGGAAGCTACGAGCAGTACTTC.

This clone was counted between two and nine times. The chain joins TRBV2 to TRBJ2-5; 7 nucleotides line up with TRBD1. The CDR3 spans 12 residues. With 8 bases clipped from V and 5 bases from J, the junction kept 5 bases outside the gene matches. Germline V CDR1 and CDR2: SNHLY, FYNNEI. The CDR3 loop reads CASGDSSETQYF. CDR3 DNA sequence: TGTGCCAGCGGGGACAGTTCGGAGACCCAGTACTTC.

This chain links TRBV5-4 with TRBJ1-4; D is ambiguous. The CDR3 runs 16 residues. CDR1 and CDR2 (germline): SGHNT, YYREEE (reference sequence). Trimming stripped 3 bases from V and 4 bases from J, with 16 bases between. CDR3 sequence reads: CASSSRAPGGNEKLFF. The CDR3 DNA reads TGTGCCAGCAGCTCCCGGGCCCCTGGAGGTAATGAAAAACTGTTTTTT.

The chain recombines TRBV7-9 with TRBJ2-5, with 10 positions matching TRBD1. Germline V CDR1 and CDR2: SEHNR, FQNEAQ (reference sequence). The CDR3 spans 15 residues. V shed 5 bases, J shed 5 bases, and the junction held 8 bases outside the gene matches. The CDR3 DNA is TGTGCCAGCAGCGAACGGACAGGGGGTTCGGAGACCCAGTACTTC. Its protein product is CASSERTGGSETQYF.

The chain uses TRBV11-1 and TRBJ2-1, with D possibly matching TRBD1 (6 bases). Germline CDR1 and CDR2: SGHAT and FQDESV (reference sequence). V lost 9 bases, J lost 9 bases, and 9 bases lay in between. This CDR3 comprises 10 residues. The CDR3 nucleotides read TGTGCCAGTCGGACAGTTGAGCAGTTCTTC. Its protein product is CASRTVEQFF.

The genes are TRBV28 and TRBJ1-4, with D perhaps matching TRBD1 (5 bases). The CDR3 has 14 amino acids. The V end was cut by 2 bases, the J end by 4 bases, with 8 bases between. Germline CDR1 MDHEN, CDR2 SYDVKM. The CDR3 DNA sequence: TGTGCCAGCAGTTTACTGGGGGTTAATGAAAAACTGTTTTTT. It specifies CASSLLGVNEKLFF.

The chain combines TRBV13 with TRBJ1-5; D ambiguous. V gave up 8 bases and J gave up 1 base, with 3 bases separating them. CDR1 and CDR2 from the germline V gene are PRHDT and FYEKMQ (reference sequence). This CDR3 has 11 residues. The CDR3: CASGSNQPQHF. The CDR3 region has the DNA TGTGCCAGCGGAAGCAATCAGCCCCAGCATTTT.

The chain recombines TRBV7-6 with TRBJ1-2, with D possibly TRBD1 on 5 matching bases. The CDR3 has 12 amino acids. V gave up 5 bases and J gave up 8 bases, with 12 bases separating them. Germline CDR1 SGHVS, CDR2 FNYEAQ. The CDR3 is CASSPQGRGYTF. As DNA, the CDR3 is TGTGCCAGCAGCCCCCAGGGCCGCGGCTACACCTTC.

The chain employs TRBV23-1 and TRBJ1-5; tentative D call: TRBD1 (5 bases). TRBV23-1 is sorted into the ORF group, with uncertain function. The ends were cut back, 0 bases at V and 0 bases at J, with 18 bases in the middle. The CDR3 is 19 residues long. The CDR3 nucleotides are TGCGCCAGCAGTCAATCGGGGCGGACGATCGGATATAGCAATCAGCCCCAGCATTTT. This codes for CASSQSGRTIGYSNQPQHF.

The chain employs TRBV18 and TRBJ1-2; D may be TRBD1 (6 bases). CDR3 size: 17 residues. V gave up 1 base and J gave up 2 bases, with 17 bases separating them. Per the germline V gene, CDR1 is KGHSH and CDR2 is LQKENI. The CDR3 loop is CASSPQSQQGVNYGYTF. CDR3 sequence (DNA): TGTGCCAGCTCACCACAAAGCCAACAGGGTGTGAACTATGGCTACACCTTC.

This chain links TRBV7-8 with TRBJ2-6; D is undetermined. Germline assignment: CDR1 SGHVS and CDR2 FQNEAQ. This CDR3 comprises 14 residues. V was trimmed by 1 base and J by 4 bases, leaving 5 bases between them. The CDR3 DNA is TGTGCCAGCAGCTTAGAGGCAGGGGCCAACGTCCTGACTTTC. It specifies CASSLEAGANVLTF.

This sequence joins TRBV7-3 and TRBJ2-1; 9 bases fit TRBD2. From germline, CDR1 is SGHTA and CDR2 FQGTGA. J lost 6 bases, V lost 3 bases, and 6 bases had no gene match. CDR3 length: 15 amino acids. CDR3 nucleotides: TGTGCCAGCAGCTTTACAGCGGGAGGAATCAATGAGCAGTTCTTC. This sequence encodes CASSFTAGGINEQFF.

The chain links TRBV21-1 to TRBJ1-2. TRBV21-1 is tagged as a pseudogene. The CDR3 consists of 13 residues. The CDR3 spells CASSRPAGYGYTF. As DNA, the CDR3 is TGTGCCAGCAGCAGACCGGCTGGCTATGGCTACACCTTC.

The DNA of the CDR3 is TGCGCCAGCAGCTTGCACAGTCCCGACTCTGGAAACACCATATATTTT. Its translation: CASSLHSPDSGNTIYF. This sequence joins TRBV5-1 and TRBJ1-3; D is ambiguous. Germline V gene lookup returns CDR1 SGHRS and CDR2 YFSETQ. This CDR3 region has 16 residues. Trimming took off 1 base at V and 0 bases at J, with 11 bases between the two ends.

This rearrangement joins TRBV6-1 to TRBJ1-2, with a weak D call TRBD1 (6 bases). The CDR3 covers 11 residues. V gave up 7 bases and J gave up 6 bases, with 9 bases separating them. Germline CDR1 reads MNHNS; CDR2 reads SASEGT. CDR3 DNA: TGTGCCAGCACCAGGGGAAATGGCTACACCTTC. Its protein product is CASTRGNGYTF.

CDR3 amino acids: CASSLFSGTHNEQFF. The CDR3 DNA is TGTGCCAGCAGCTTATTCAGCGGGACCCACAATGAGCAGTTCTTC. This chain connects TRBV7-2 to TRBJ2-1; 7 bases are shared with TRBD2. The CDR3 consists of 15 residues. J gave up 5 bases and V 2 bases, and 6 bases lay outside the gene matches. CDR1 and CDR2 from the germline V gene are SGHTA and FQGNSA.

The J gene is TRBJ2-7, the V gene TRBV14; 13 positions match TRBD2. CDR1 is SGHDN, CDR2 FVKESK, per germline. The V and J ends lost 1 base and 1 base, in that order; junction bases with no gene match: 7. This CDR3 is 18 amino acids long. The CDR3 DNA reads TGTGCCAGCAGCCAAGGACTAGCGGGGGGCCCACTATCCTACGAGCAGTACTTC. This gives the protein CASSQGLAGGPLSYEQYF.

This chain connects TRBV19 to TRBJ2-1; 9 nucleotides agree with TRBD2. Germline CDR1 is LNHDA and CDR2 is SQIVND (reference sequence). The CDR3 extends over 16 amino acids. Trimming at V came to 5 bases and at J to 3 bases, leaving 8 bases not matched to a gene. The CDR3 nucleotides read TGTGCCAGTAGTTTCGGACTAGCGCAACACTACAATGAGCAGTTCTTC. Its translation is CASSFGLAQHYNEQFF. Filled out from reference TRBV19 and TRBJ2-1, the complete variable domain reads DGGITQSPKYLFRKEGQNVTLSCEQNLNHDAMYWYRQDPGQGLRLIYYSQIVNDFQKGDIAEGYSVSREKKESFPLTVTSAQKNPTAFYLCASSFGLAQHYNEQFFGPGTRLTVL.

This chain uses TRBV7-6 with TRBJ1-1; unclear D gene. Trimming took off 0 bases at V and 0 bases at J, with 8 bases between the two ends. This CDR3 comprises 15 residues. The V gene's germline CDR1 is SGHVS and CDR2 FNYEAQ. CDR3 DNA: TGTGCCAGCAGCTTAGCCACATTTGTGAACACTGAAGCTTTCTTT. Amino acid sequence: CASSLATFVNTEAFF.

The CDR3 sequence: CASSQGSNSYEQYF. CDR3 nucleotides: TGTGCCAGCAGCCAAGGTTCTAACTCCTACGAGCAGTACTTC. The chain carries TRBV4-2 and TRBJ2-7; D unresolved. Deletions cut 1 base from V and 0 bases from J, with 7 bases between. Per germline, CDR1 LGHNA and CDR2 YNFKEQ. The CDR3 contains 14 residues.

The chain links TRBV7-9 to TRBJ1-1, with no clear D. The germline V gene encodes CDR1 SEHNR and CDR2 FQNEAQ (reference sequence). There are 12 residues in the CDR3. Trimming removed 5 bases from V and 3 bases from J, with 7 bases in between. CDR3 bases: TGTGCCAGCAGCGGCCGGGACACTGAAGCTTTCTTT. Protein product: CASSGRDTEAFF.

This clone turned up a few times. Distinct nucleotide sequences in the sample also encode this CDR3. The chain links TRBV7-2 to TRBJ2-7; the match to TRBD2 covers 10 bases. V trimming: 1 base; J trimming: 1 base; junction bases outside the gene matches: 1. Germline CDR1 SGHTA, CDR2 FQGNSA. CDR3 length equals 15 residues. The CDR3 sequence is CASSLGTSGSYEQYF. The DNA of the CDR3 is TGTGCCAGCAGCTTAGGGACTAGCGGTTCCTACGAGCAGTACTTC. Based on the CDR3 plus reference TRBV7-2 and TRBJ2-7, the full variable domain is GAGVSQSPSNKVTEKGKDVELRCDPISGHTALYWYRQSLGQGLEFLIYFQGNSAPDKSGLPSDRFSAERTGGSVSTLTIQRTQQEDSAVYLCASSLGTSGSYEQYFGPGTRLTVT.

This clone was detected a few times. The chain has TRBV19 and TRBJ2-7; TRBD2 matches 7 bases. V gave up 5 bases and J gave up 4 bases; unmatched junction bases: 8. CDR3 length equals 14 residues. Germline V CDR1 and CDR2: LNHDA, SQIVND (reference sequence). CDR3 protein: CASSWPGLQYEQYF. The CDR3 DNA follows: TGTGCCAGTAGTTGGCCGGGACTACAATACGAGCAGTACTTC. The full variable domain, its missing parts supplied by reference TRBV19 and TRBJ2-7, is DGGITQSPKYLFRKEGQNVTLSCEQNLNHDAMYWYRQDPGQGLRLIYYSQIVNDFQKGDIAEGYSVSREKKESFPLTVTSAQKNPTAFYLCASSWPGLQYEQYFGPGTRLTVT.

The chain employs TRBV10-2 and TRBJ2-3; D gene ambiguous. CDR1 and CDR2 (germline): WSHSY, SAAADI. This CDR3 has 14 residues. The V and J ends lost 8 bases and 2 bases respectively, with 14 bases between them. The CDR3 protein is CASAFTVPTDTQYF. The CDR3 DNA sequence: TGCGCCAGCGCGTTTACCGTTCCCACAGATACGCAGTATTTT.

V and J are TRBV7-2 and TRBJ2-5; possibly TRBD2 for D (6 bases). Trimming took off 4 bases at V and 4 bases at J, with 19 bases between the two ends. CDR3 length: 16 residues. CDR1 is SGHTA and CDR2 is FQGNSA in the germline V gene. CDR3 bases: TGTGCCAGCAGCTCCGGGGCTCGCGGGATGCGAGAGACCCAGTACTTC. It codes for CASSSGARGMRETQYF. The full variable domain, rest sourced from reference TRBV7-2 and TRBJ2-5, is GAGVSQSPSNKVTEKGKDVELRCDPISGHTALYWYRQSLGQGLEFLIYFQGNSAPDKSGLPSDRFSAERTGGSVSTLTIQRTQQEDSAVYLCASSSGARGMRETQYFGPGTRLLVL.

This clone was counted between two and nine times. The chain carries TRBV5-4 and TRBJ2-2, with 14 bases matching TRBD2. After removal of 3 bases from V and 7 bases from J, the junction contained 8 bases not matched to a gene. Looked up from germline, CDR1 is SGHNT and CDR2 is YYREEE (reference sequence). The CDR3 is made up of 17 amino acids. CDR3 in amino acids: CASSYETSGRAYGELFF. DNA for the CDR3: TGTGCCAGCAGCTACGAGACTAGCGGGAGGGCCTACGGGGAGCTGTTTTTT. Full variable domain (remainder filled in from reference TRBV5-4 and TRBJ2-2): ETGVTQSPTHLIKTRGQQVTLRCSSQSGHNTVSWYQQALGQGPQFIFQYYREEENGRGNFPPRFSGLQFPNYSSELNVNALELDDSALYLCASSYETSGRAYGELFFGEGSRLTVL.